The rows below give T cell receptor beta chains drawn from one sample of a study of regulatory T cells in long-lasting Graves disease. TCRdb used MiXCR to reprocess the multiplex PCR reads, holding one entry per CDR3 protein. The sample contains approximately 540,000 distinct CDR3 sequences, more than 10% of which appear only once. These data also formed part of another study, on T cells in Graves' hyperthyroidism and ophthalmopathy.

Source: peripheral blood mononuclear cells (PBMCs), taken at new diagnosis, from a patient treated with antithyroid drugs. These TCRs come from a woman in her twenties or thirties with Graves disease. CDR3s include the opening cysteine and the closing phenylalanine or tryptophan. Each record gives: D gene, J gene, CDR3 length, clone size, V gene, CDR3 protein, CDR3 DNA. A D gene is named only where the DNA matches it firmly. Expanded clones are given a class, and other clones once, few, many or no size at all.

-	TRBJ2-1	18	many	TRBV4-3	CASSQDPGTLTELNEQFF	TGCGCCAGCAGCCAAGATCCTGGAACCCTGACAGAACTCAATGAGCAGTTCTTC
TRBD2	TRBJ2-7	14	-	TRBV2	CASSVRSGNYEQYF	TGTGCCAGCAGTGTACGTAGCGGGAACTACGAGCAGTACTTC
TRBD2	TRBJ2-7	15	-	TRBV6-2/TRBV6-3	CASSYGTSGRNEQYF	TGTGCCAGCAGTTACGGAACTAGCGGGAGAAACGAGCAGTACTTC
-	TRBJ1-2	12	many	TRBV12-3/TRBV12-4	CASSPRTYGYTF	TGTGCCAGCAGTCCGCGAACCTATGGCTACACCTTC
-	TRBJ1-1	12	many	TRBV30	CAWSRGAGITFF	TGTGCCTGGAGTCGCGGGGCAGGGATAACTTTCTTT
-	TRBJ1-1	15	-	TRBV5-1	CARHVKNKPNTEAFF	TGCGCCAGACACGTAAAGAATAAACCGAACACTGAAGCTTTCTTT
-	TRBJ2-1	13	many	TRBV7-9	CASLGSSYNEQFF	TGTGCCAGCCTAGGGAGCTCCTACAATGAGCAGTTCTTC
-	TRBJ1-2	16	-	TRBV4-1	CASSQVGTDPNYGYTF	TGCGCCAGCAGCCAAGTAGGGACTGATCCTAACTATGGCTACACCTTC
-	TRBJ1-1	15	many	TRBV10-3	CAISATYVSNTEAFF	TGTGCCATCAGTGCTACTTATGTCTCCAACACTGAAGCTTTCTTT
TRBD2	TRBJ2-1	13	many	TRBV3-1	CASTAGEEDEQFF	TGTGCCAGCACAGCGGGAGAAGAGGATGAGCAGTTCTTC
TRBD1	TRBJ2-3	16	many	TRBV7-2	CASSLDGQGPTDTQYF	TGTGCCAGCAGCTTAGACGGACAGGGACCCACCGATACGCAGTATTTT
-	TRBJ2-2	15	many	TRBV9	CASRGGLTNTGELFF	TGTGCCAGCAGGGGGGGACTCACGAACACCGGGGAGCTGTTTTTT
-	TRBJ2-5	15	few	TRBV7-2	CASSAQGFPQETQYF	TGTGCCAGCAGCGCACAGGGTTTCCCGCAAGAGACCCAGTACTTC
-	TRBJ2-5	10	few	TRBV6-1	CARTEETQYF	TGTGCCAGGACGGAAGAGACCCAGTACTTC
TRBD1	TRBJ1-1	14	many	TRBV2	CASTSGQLNTEAFF	TGTGCCAGCACTTCGGGACAGCTGAACACTGAAGCTTTCTTT
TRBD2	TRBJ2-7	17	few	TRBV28	CASSSLGTSGSPYEQYF	TGTGCCAGCAGTTCGCTTGGGACTAGCGGGAGTCCCTACGAGCAGTACTTC
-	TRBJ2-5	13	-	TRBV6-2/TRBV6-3	CASKRHIGETQYF	TGTGCCAGCAAAAGACATATAGGAGAGACCCAGTACTTC
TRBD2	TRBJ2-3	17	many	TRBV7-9	CASSLGLAGGYTDTQYF	TGTGCCAGCAGCTTGGGGCTAGCGGGAGGATACACAGATACGCAGTATTTT
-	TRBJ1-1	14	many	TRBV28	CASRPPELNTEAFF	TGTGCCAGCAGACCCCCAGAACTCAACACTGAAGCTTTCTTT
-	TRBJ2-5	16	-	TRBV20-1	CSAREGAARQQETQYF	TGCAGTGCTAGAGAGGGGGCAGCGCGACAACAAGAGACCCAGTACTTC
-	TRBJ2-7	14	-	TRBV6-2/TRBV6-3	CASTRPPPSNEQYF	TGTGCCAGCACCCGCCCCCCCCCCTCTAACGAGCAGTACTTC
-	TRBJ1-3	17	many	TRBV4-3	CASSQEFYAGGRNTIYF	TGCGCCAGCAGCCAAGAATTTTACGCGGGGGGTCGAAACACCATATATTTT
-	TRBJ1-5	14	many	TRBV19	CASSDFHYERPQHF	TGTGCCAGCAGTGATTTTCACTATGAGCGGCCCCAGCATTTT
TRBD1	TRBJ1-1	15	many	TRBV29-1	CSVGGQQGFKNEAFF	TGCAGCGTTGGGGGCCAACAGGGGTTTAAGAATGAAGCTTTCTTT
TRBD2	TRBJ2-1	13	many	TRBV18	CASSQGEGTEQFF	TGTGCCAGCTCACAAGGGGAGGGTACTGAGCAGTTCTTC
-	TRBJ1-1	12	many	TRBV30	CAWYRGLATAFF	TGTGCCTGGTACCGGGGCCTCGCAACGGCTTTCTTT
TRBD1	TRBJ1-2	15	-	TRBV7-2	CASSEGQEDFYGYTF	TGTGCCAGCAGCGAGGGACAGGAGGATTTCTATGGCTACACCTTC
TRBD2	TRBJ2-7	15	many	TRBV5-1	CASSLTLAGGGEQYF	TGCGCCAGCAGCTTGACGTTAGCGGGAGGAGGCGAGCAGTACTTC
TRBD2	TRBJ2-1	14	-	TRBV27	CASSRSGSVYEQFF	TGTGCCAGCAGCCGGAGCGGGAGTGTGTATGAGCAGTTCTTC
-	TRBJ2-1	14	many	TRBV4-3	CASSQSRSNNEQFF	TGCGCCAGCAGCCAATCTCGTTCTAACAATGAGCAGTTCTTC
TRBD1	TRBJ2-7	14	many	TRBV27	CASSLGTGFYEQYF	TGTGCCAGCAGTTTGGGGACAGGTTTCTACGAGCAGTACTTC
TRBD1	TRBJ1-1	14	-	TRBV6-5	CASSYSDRGTEAFF	TGTGCCAGCAGTTACTCGGACAGGGGCACTGAAGCTTTCTTT
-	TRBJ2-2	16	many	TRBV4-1	CASSQMTGTNTGELFF	TGCGCCAGCAGCCAGATGACCGGGACCAACACCGGGGAGCTGTTTTTT
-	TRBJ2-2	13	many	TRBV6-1	CASAPRLDWELFF	TGTGCCAGCGCCCCGCGACTCGACTGGGAGCTGTTTTTT
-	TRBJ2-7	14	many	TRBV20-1	CSARDRWSAYEQYF	TGCAGTGCTAGAGATCGCTGGAGTGCCTACGAGCAGTACTTC
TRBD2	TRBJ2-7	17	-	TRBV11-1	CASSLAKLAGVRYEQYF	TGTGCCAGCAGCTTAGCTAAACTAGCGGGAGTTCGTTACGAGCAGTACTTC
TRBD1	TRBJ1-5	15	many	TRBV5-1	CASSLGTGVDQPQHF	TGCGCCAGCAGCTTGGGGACAGGGGTTGATCAGCCCCAGCATTTT
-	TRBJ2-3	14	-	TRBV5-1	CASGSTRVADTQYF	TGCGCCAGCGGCTCTACCAGGGTGGCGGATACGCAGTATTTT
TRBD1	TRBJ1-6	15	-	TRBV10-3	CAISDRGLDNSPLHF	TGTGCCATCAGCGACAGGGGGCTGGATAATTCACCCCTCCACTTT
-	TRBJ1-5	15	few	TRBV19	CASRRAANSNQPQHF	TGTGCCAGTAGGCGGGCGGCAAATAGCAATCAGCCCCAGCATTTT
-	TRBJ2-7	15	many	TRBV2	CASSEALQRQYEQYF	TGTGCCAGCAGTGAAGCGCTTCAGAGGCAGTACGAGCAGTACTTC
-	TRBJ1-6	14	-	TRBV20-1	CSAVSRSYNSPLHF	TGCAGTGCCGTATCGCGGTCGTATAATTCACCCCTCCACTTT
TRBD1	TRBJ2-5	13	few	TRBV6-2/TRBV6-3	CASSNDRAETQYF	TGTGCCAGCAGTAACGACAGGGCGGAGACCCAGTACTTC
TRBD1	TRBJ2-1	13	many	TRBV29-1	CSGSGTGYNEQFF	TGCAGCGGATCCGGGACAGGGTACAATGAGCAGTTCTTC
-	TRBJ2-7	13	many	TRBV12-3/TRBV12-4	CASSFNPGYEQYF	TGTGCCAGCAGTTTCAACCCAGGCTACGAGCAGTACTTC
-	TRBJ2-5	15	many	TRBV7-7	CASSPVLGPQETQYF	TGTGCTAGCAGCCCTGTACTAGGCCCCCAAGAGACCCAGTACTTC
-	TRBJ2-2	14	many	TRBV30	CAWTAGGNTGELFF	TGTGCCTGGACCGCTGGGGGGAACACCGGGGAGCTGTTTTTT
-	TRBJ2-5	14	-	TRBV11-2	CASSPTGTEETQYF	TGTGCCAGCAGCCCAACCGGGACTGAAGAGACCCAGTACTTC
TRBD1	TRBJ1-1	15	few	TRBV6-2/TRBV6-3	CASRGDSQGGTEAFF	TGTGCCAGCAGGGGGGACAGCCAAGGAGGGACTGAAGCTTTCTTT
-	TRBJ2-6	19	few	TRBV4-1	CASSQGASGYLSGANVLTF	TGCGCCAGCAGCCAAGGGGCCTCGGGATACCTCTCTGGGGCCAACGTCCTGACTTTC
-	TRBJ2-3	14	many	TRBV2	CASSGGRGTDTQYF	TGTGCCAGCAGTGGGGGCAGAGGCACAGATACGCAGTATTTT
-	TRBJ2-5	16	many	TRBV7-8	CASSSRRAGPIETQYF	TGTGCCAGCAGCTCTCGGAGGGCGGGCCCTATCGAGACCCAGTACTTC
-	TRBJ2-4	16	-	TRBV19	CASSTGLAGEKNIQYF	TGTGCCAGTAGTACCGGCTTAGCAGGGGAAAAAAACATTCAGTACTTC
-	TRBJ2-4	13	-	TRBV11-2	CASSLSTADIQYF	TGTGCCAGCAGCCTATCGACAGCGGACATTCAGTACTTC
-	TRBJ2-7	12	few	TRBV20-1	CSVEPTAYEQYF	TGCAGTGTCGAACCGACTGCCTACGAGCAGTACTTC
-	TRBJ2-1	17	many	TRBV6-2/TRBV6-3	CASSYGGASNPYNEQFF	TGTGCCAGCAGTTACGGTGGGGCTTCCAACCCCTACAATGAGCAGTTCTTC
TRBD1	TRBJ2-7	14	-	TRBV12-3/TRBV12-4	CASSSGTGGGEQYF	TGTGCCAGCAGTTCCGGGACAGGGGGCGGCGAGCAGTACTTC
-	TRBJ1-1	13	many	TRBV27	CASSLGPVTEAFF	TGTGCCAGCAGTTTAGGCCCGGTAACTGAAGCTTTCTTT
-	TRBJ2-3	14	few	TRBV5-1	CASKGAGSTDTQYF	TGCGCCAGCAAAGGAGCAGGGTCGACAGATACGCAGTATTTT